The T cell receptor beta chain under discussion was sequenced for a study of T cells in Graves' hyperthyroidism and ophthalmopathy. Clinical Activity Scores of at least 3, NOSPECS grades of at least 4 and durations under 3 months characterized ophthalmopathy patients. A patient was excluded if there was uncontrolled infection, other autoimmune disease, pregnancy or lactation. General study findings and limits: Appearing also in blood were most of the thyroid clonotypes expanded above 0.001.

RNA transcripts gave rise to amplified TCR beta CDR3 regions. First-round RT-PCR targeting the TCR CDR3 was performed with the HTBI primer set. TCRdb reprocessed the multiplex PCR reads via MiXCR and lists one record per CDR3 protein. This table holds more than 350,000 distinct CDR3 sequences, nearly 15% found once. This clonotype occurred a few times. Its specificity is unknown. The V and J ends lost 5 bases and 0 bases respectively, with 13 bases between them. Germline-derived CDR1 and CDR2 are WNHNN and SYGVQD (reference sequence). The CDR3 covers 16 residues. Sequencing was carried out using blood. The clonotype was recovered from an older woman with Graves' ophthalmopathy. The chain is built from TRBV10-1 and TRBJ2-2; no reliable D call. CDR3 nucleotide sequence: TGCGCCAGCAGTCCTATTAGGAGCCCGAACACCGGGGAGCTGTTTTTT. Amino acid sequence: CASSPIRSPNTGELFF.